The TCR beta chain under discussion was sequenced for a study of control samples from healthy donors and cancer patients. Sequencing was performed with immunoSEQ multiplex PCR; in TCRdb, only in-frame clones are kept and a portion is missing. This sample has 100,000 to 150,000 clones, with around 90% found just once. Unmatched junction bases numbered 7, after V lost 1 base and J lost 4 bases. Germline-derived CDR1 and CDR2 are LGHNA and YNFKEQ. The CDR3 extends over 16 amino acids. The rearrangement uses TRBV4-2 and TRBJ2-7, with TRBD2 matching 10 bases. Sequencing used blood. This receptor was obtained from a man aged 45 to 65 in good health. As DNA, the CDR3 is TGTGCCAGCAGCCAAGTCCTCAGCGGGGGGGGATACGAGCAGTACTTC. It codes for CASSQVLSGGGYEQYF.